The rows below give T cell receptor beta chains drawn from one sample of a study of OX40 agonist ivuxolimab in advanced cancers. The data were produced by immunoSEQ multiplex PCR, yet TCRdb's version contains in-frame clones alone and is incomplete. The profile covers under 65,000 clones, with 80% to 95% appearing a single time and almost 0.45% taken by the ten largest. Sequenced here: CD4+ or CD8+ T cells sorted from blood, sampled in a trial of the OX40 agonist ivuxolimab. These receptors were taken from an adult with an advanced solid tumor such as melanoma, head and neck, liver or kidney cancer. The CDR3 runs from the conserved cysteine through the conserved F or W. Fields, in order: clone size, J gene, V gene, D gene, CDR3 DNA, CDR3 protein. D genes are given only for firm matches. Size values are once, few and many counts, or a class for expanded clones, and some rows have none.

clone_size: .
j_call: TRBJ2-2
v_call: TRBV11-2
d_call: .
cdr3_nt: TGTGCCAGCAGCTTAGTCTGGGAGAGCGGGGAGCTGTTTTTT
cdr3_aa: CASSLVWESGELFF

clone_size: .
j_call: TRBJ1-2
v_call: TRBV6-5
d_call: .
cdr3_nt: TGTGCCAGCAGTTACCAGGGAGCTAACTATGGCTACACCTTC
cdr3_aa: CASSYQGANYGYTF

clone_size: .
j_call: TRBJ1-2
v_call: TRBV5-4
d_call: TRBD1
cdr3_nt: TGTGCCAGCACCAAAATGACAGGGGTAGATGGCTACACCTTC
cdr3_aa: CASTKMTGVDGYTF

clone_size: .
j_call: TRBJ2-5
v_call: TRBV11-2
d_call: TRBD1
cdr3_nt: TGTGCCAGCAGCTTAGACTCCTCGACAGGGGGCCGACAGACCCAGTACTTC
cdr3_aa: CASSLDSSTGGRQTQYF

clone_size: .
j_call: TRBJ1-4
v_call: TRBV29-1
d_call: .
cdr3_nt: TGCAGCGTCGTAGGTCAACTTGGTGAAAAACTGTTTTTT
cdr3_aa: CSVVGQLGEKLFF

clone_size: .
j_call: TRBJ2-3
v_call: TRBV21-1
d_call: .
cdr3_nt: TGTGCCAGCAGCAAATGGACTAGTCCCACAGATACGCAGTATTTT
cdr3_aa: CASSKWTSPTDTQYF

clone_size: once
j_call: TRBJ2-1
v_call: TRBV2
d_call: .
cdr3_nt: TGTGCCAGCAGCTCCCAGGGGCTAAGCTCCTACAATGAGCAGTTCTTC
cdr3_aa: CASSSQGLSSYNEQFF

clone_size: .
j_call: TRBJ1-5
v_call: TRBV15
d_call: TRBD1
cdr3_nt: TGTGCCACCAGGGGGGGGGACAGGGCAAATCAGCCCCAGCATTTT
cdr3_aa: CATRGGDRANQPQHF

clone_size: .
j_call: TRBJ1-2
v_call: TRBV5-4
d_call: TRBD1
cdr3_nt: TGTGCCAGCAGCATAGGACAGGGGGCTACGATTAACTATGGCTACACCTTC
cdr3_aa: CASSIGQGATINYGYTF

clone_size: .
j_call: TRBJ2-1
v_call: TRBV5-1
d_call: TRBD1
cdr3_nt: TGCGCCAGCAGCTTGTCAGGACAGGGGGTGGGAGCATCCTACAATGAGCAGTTCTTC
cdr3_aa: CASSLSGQGVGASYNEQFF

clone_size: .
j_call: TRBJ1-5
v_call: TRBV7-9
d_call: .
cdr3_nt: TGTGCCAGCAGCCCCGACGTTGCAGGGAGCAATCAGCCCCAGCATTTT
cdr3_aa: CASSPDVAGSNQPQHF

clone_size: .
j_call: TRBJ1-3
v_call: TRBV11-2
d_call: .
cdr3_nt: TGTGCCACGAAATCAGGGACTGGAAACACCATATATTTT
cdr3_aa: CATKSGTGNTIYF

clone_size: .
j_call: TRBJ2-3
v_call: TRBV5-1
d_call: .
cdr3_nt: TGCGCCAGCAGCTTGGAGGAGGGGCGCACAGATACGCAGTATTTT
cdr3_aa: CASSLEEGRTDTQYF

clone_size: .
j_call: TRBJ2-7
v_call: TRBV7-8
d_call: .
cdr3_nt: TGTGCCAGCAGCCCACGGACAGTCTTATACGAGCAGTACTTC
cdr3_aa: CASSPRTVLYEQYF

clone_size: .
j_call: TRBJ1-5
v_call: TRBV5-5
d_call: .
cdr3_nt: TGTGCCAGCAGCTTGGTAGTCAGTGGCAATCAGCCCCAGCATTTT
cdr3_aa: CASSLVVSGNQPQHF

clone_size: once
j_call: TRBJ2-5
v_call: TRBV2
d_call: TRBD1
cdr3_nt: TGTGCCAGCAGTGAGGCGATGTCCAGGGGGCGGCAAGAGACCCAGTACTTC
cdr3_aa: CASSEAMSRGRQETQYF

clone_size: .
j_call: TRBJ2-7
v_call: TRBV19
d_call: .
cdr3_nt: TGTGCCAGTAGTACGGCCGGACAGCAGCAGTACTTC
cdr3_aa: CASSTAGQQQYF

clone_size: .
j_call: TRBJ1-3
v_call: TRBV25-1
d_call: .
cdr3_nt: TGTGCCAGATGCCGGACGGACTACTCTGGAAACACCATATATTTT
cdr3_aa: CARCRTDYSGNTIYF

clone_size: .
j_call: TRBJ2-1
v_call: TRBV6-6
d_call: .
cdr3_nt: TGTGCCAGCAGTTACTCGGGCAGGGGGCAGTTCTTC
cdr3_aa: CASSYSGRGQFF

clone_size: .
j_call: TRBJ2-1
v_call: TRBV19
d_call: .
cdr3_nt: TGTGCCAGTAGTATAGCTGGGACAAACAATGAGCAGTTCTTC
cdr3_aa: CASSIAGTNNEQFF

clone_size: .
j_call: TRBJ2-3
v_call: TRBV2
d_call: .
cdr3_nt: TGTGCCTCCCGGGGAGCAGATACGCAGTATTTT
cdr3_aa: CASRGADTQYF

clone_size: .
j_call: TRBJ2-2
v_call: TRBV30
d_call: TRBD2
cdr3_nt: TGTGCCTGGAGTGTAGGTAGCGGGTTGCTCGCGAGGGAGCTGTTTTTT
cdr3_aa: CAWSVGSGLLARELFF

clone_size: .
j_call: TRBJ1-5
v_call: TRBV30
d_call: .
cdr3_nt: TGTGCCTGGAGCCGGCAAATGGGAGGGCAGCCCCAGCATTTT
cdr3_aa: CAWSRQMGGQPQHF

clone_size: .
j_call: TRBJ2-1
v_call: TRBV5-1
d_call: TRBD2
cdr3_nt: TGCGCCAGCAGCAGACTAGCGGGGAACAATGAGCAGTTCTTC
cdr3_aa: CASSRLAGNNEQFF

clone_size: .
j_call: TRBJ2-2
v_call: TRBV10-3
d_call: .
cdr3_nt: TGTGCCATCGGGGAAACAGGGAACACCGGGGAGCTGTTTTTT
cdr3_aa: CAIGETGNTGELFF

clone_size: .
j_call: TRBJ2-1
v_call: TRBV6-1
d_call: TRBD1
cdr3_nt: TGTGCCAGCAGTGAAGTGTACGGGACAGGTATCTACAATGAGCAGTTCTTC
cdr3_aa: CASSEVYGTGIYNEQFF

clone_size: .
j_call: TRBJ2-7
v_call: TRBV6-6
d_call: .
cdr3_nt: TGTGCCAGCAGTTACGTAGGACCCACTCCTAGAGTGCAGTACTTC
cdr3_aa: CASSYVGPTPRVQYF

clone_size: once
j_call: TRBJ2-1
v_call: TRBV15
d_call: TRBD1
cdr3_nt: TGTGCCACCAGCAGAGATGGGACAGGGAATCGGGAGCAGTTCTTC
cdr3_aa: CATSRDGTGNREQFF

clone_size: .
j_call: TRBJ2-5
v_call: TRBV4-1
d_call: TRBD2
cdr3_nt: TGCGCCAGCAGCCAGGCGACTTCTGCGGGAGAAGAGACCCAGTACTTC
cdr3_aa: CASSQATSAGEETQYF

clone_size: .
j_call: TRBJ2-7
v_call: TRBV5-5
d_call: TRBD2
cdr3_nt: TGTGCCAGCAGCTTAGGCGGACTAGCGGGGACCTACGAGCAGTACTTC
cdr3_aa: CASSLGGLAGTYEQYF

clone_size: .
j_call: TRBJ2-7
v_call: TRBV10-3
d_call: .
cdr3_nt: TGTGCCATCAGTGAGCCCTCTAGCGATCCCTACGAGCAGTACTTC
cdr3_aa: CAISEPSSDPYEQYF

clone_size: .
j_call: TRBJ1-4
v_call: TRBV28
d_call: TRBD1
cdr3_nt: TGTGCCAGCACCACAGGGGGAGCTACTAATGAAAAACTGTTTTTT
cdr3_aa: CASTTGGATNEKLFF

clone_size: .
j_call: TRBJ2-7
v_call: TRBV11-3
d_call: .
cdr3_nt: TGTGCCAGCAGCTTAATCCCCCGCGAGCAGTACTTC
cdr3_aa: CASSLIPREQYF

clone_size: .
j_call: TRBJ1-6
v_call: TRBV6-5
d_call: TRBD1
cdr3_nt: TGTGCCAGCAGTTCCGGACAGGGGGTGTATTCACCCCTCCACTTT
cdr3_aa: CASSSGQGVYSPLHF

clone_size: .
j_call: TRBJ2-1
v_call: TRBV16
d_call: TRBD2
cdr3_nt: TGTGCCAGCAGCCAGTCTCTTGGGACTAGCGGTTACAATGAGCAGTTCTTC
cdr3_aa: CASSQSLGTSGYNEQFF

clone_size: .
j_call: TRBJ2-3
v_call: TRBV13
d_call: .
cdr3_nt: TGTGCCAGCAGCCGAACAACCCTAGAGGACCGCACAGATACGCAGTATTTT
cdr3_aa: CASSRTTLEDRTDTQYF

clone_size: once
j_call: TRBJ1-2
v_call: TRBV10-1
d_call: .
cdr3_nt: TGCGCCAGCAGTGAGTCGACAGGCCTCTCTTACCATGGCTACACCTTC
cdr3_aa: CASSESTGLSYHGYTF

clone_size: .
j_call: TRBJ2-3
v_call: TRBV12-5
d_call: .
cdr3_nt: TGTGCTAGTGGTTTGAGCGCGTTACGCACAGATACGCAGTATTTT
cdr3_aa: CASGLSALRTDTQYF

clone_size: .
j_call: TRBJ2-7
v_call: TRBV11-2
d_call: .
cdr3_nt: TGTGCCAGCAGCTTAGTGGGAGGAACCTACGAGCAGTACTTC
cdr3_aa: CASSLVGGTYEQYF

clone_size: .
j_call: TRBJ2-1
v_call: TRBV30
d_call: TRBD2
cdr3_nt: TGTGCCTGGCGTTCAGGCCTAGCGGGGGCCGCGGTTTACAATGAGCAGTTCTTC
cdr3_aa: CAWRSGLAGAAVYNEQFF

clone_size: .
j_call: TRBJ2-3
v_call: TRBV29-1
d_call: .
cdr3_nt: TGCAGCCCAACGGTGGCCGGGACCTGCACAGATACGCAGTATTTT
cdr3_aa: CSPTVAGTCTDTQYF